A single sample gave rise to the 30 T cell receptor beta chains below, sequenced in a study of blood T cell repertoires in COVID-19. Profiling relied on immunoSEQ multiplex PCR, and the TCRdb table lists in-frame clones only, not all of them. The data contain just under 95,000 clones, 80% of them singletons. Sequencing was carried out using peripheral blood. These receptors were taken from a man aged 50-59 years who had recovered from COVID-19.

The CDR3 DNA is TGTGCCAGCAGTGATGCGGGACAGGGGGGATACAATGAGCAGTTCTTC. It codes for CASSDAGQGGYNEQFF. The chain uses TRBV6-1 and TRBJ2-1; 11 positions agree with TRBD1. The junction had 5 bases not matched to a gene; V was cut back by 3 bases and J by 4 bases. The CDR3 contains 16 residues. Germline CDR1 is MNHNS and CDR2 is SASEGT.

CDR3 loop: CASRAFLNQPQHF. The DNA of the CDR3 is TGTGCCAGCAGGGCTTTTTTAAATCAGCCCCAGCATTTT. The rearrangement joins TRBV28 to TRBJ1-5; no firm D call. CDR1 is MDHEN, CDR2 SYDVKM, per germline. The CDR3 contains 13 residues. The ends were cut back, 6 bases at V and 4 bases at J, with 10 bases in the middle.

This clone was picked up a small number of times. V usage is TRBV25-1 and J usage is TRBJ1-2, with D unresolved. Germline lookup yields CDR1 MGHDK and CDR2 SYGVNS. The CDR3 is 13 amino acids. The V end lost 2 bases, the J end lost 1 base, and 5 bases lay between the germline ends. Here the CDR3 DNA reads TGTGCCAGCAGTGAAACAGTTAACTATGGCTACACCTTC. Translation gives CASSETVNYGYTF.

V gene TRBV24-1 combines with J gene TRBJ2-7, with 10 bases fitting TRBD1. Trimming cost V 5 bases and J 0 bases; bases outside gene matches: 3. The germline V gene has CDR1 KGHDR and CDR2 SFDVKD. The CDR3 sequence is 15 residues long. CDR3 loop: CATSGQGASSYEQYF. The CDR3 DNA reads TGTGCCACCAGTGGACAGGGGGCAAGCTCCTACGAGCAGTACTTC.

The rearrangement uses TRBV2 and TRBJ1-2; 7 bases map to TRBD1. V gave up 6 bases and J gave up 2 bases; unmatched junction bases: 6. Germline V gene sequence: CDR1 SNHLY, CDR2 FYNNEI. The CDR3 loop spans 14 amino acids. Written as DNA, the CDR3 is TGTGCCAGCAGGCCAGGGGGTCTGAACTATGGCTACACCTTC. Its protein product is CASRPGGLNYGYTF.

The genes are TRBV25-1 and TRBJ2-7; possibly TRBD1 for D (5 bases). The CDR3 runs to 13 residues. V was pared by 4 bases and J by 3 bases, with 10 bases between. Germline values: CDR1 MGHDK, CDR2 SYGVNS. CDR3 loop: CASSVQGSYEQYF. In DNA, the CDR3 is TGTGCCAGCAGTGTCCAGGGCAGCTACGAGCAGTACTTC.

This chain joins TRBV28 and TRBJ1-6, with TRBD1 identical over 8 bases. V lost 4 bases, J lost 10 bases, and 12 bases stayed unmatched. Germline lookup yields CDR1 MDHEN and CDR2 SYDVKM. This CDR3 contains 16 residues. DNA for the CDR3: TGTGCCAGCAGTTCCCCGGGGACAGGTGTTTACTCACCCCTCCACTTT. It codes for CASSSPGTGVYSPLHF.

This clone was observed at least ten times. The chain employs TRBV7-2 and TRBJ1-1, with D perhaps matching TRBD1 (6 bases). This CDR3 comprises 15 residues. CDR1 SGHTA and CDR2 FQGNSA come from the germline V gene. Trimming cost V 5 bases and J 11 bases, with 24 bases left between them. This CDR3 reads CASSQRIQGSVGAFF. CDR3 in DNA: TGTGCCAGCAGCCAACGTATACAGGGCTCGGTTGGGGCTTTCTTT. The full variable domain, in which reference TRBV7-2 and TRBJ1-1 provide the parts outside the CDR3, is GAGVSQSPSNKVTEKGKDVELRCDPISGHTALYWYRQSLGQGLEFLIYFQGNSAPDKSGLPSDRFSAERTGGSVSTLTIQRTQQEDSAVYLCASSQRIQGSVGAFFGQGTRLTVV.

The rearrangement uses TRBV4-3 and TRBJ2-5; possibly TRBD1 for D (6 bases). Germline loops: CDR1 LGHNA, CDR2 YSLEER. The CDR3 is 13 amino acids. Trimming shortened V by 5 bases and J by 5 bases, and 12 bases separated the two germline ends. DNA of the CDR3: TGCGCCAGCAGCAACAGGGCTGGGGAGACCCAGTACTTC. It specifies CASSNRAGETQYF.

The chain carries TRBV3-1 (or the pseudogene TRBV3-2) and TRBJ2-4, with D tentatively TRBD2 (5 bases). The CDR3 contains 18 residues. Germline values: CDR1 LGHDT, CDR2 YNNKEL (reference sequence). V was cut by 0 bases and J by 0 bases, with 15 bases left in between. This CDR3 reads CASSQDDRGWGAKNIQYF. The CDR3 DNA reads TGTGCCAGCAGCCAAGATGATCGCGGGTGGGGAGCCAAAAACATTCAGTACTTC.

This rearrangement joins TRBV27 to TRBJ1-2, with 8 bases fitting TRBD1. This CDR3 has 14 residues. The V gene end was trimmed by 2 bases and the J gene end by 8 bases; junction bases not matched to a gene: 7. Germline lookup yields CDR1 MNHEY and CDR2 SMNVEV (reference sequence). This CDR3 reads CASSLGGQGSGYTF. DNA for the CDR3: TGTGCCAGCAGTTTAGGCGGACAGGGCTCAGGCTACACCTTC.

The CDR3 spells CATSDAVAGGNEQFF. The CDR3 coding sequence is TGTGCCACCAGTGATGCCGTAGCAGGGGGCAATGAGCAGTTCTTC. The chain combines TRBV24-1 with TRBJ2-1; 7 bases are a match to TRBD1. The CDR3 covers 15 residues. J lost 6 bases, V lost 3 bases, and 7 bases had no gene match. The germline CDR1 and CDR2 sequences are KGHDR and SFDVKD.

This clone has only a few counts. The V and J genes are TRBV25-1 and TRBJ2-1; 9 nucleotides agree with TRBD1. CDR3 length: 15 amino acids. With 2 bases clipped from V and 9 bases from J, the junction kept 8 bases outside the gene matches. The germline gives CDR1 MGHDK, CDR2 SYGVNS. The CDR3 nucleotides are TGTGCCAGCAGTGAAAATGAGCAACAGGGGGCTGAGCAGTTCTTC. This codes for CASSENEQQGAEQFF.

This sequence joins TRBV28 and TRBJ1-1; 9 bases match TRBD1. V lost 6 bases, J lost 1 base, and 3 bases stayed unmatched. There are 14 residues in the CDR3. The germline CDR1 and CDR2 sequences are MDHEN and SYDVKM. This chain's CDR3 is CASRQGARNTEAFF. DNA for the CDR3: TGTGCCAGCAGACAGGGGGCGCGGAACACTGAAGCTTTCTTT. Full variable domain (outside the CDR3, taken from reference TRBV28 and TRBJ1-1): DVKVTQSSRYLVKRTGEKVFLECVQDMDHENMFWYRQDPGLGLRLIYFSYDVKMKEKGDIPEGYSVSREKKERFSLILESASTNQTSMYLCASRQGARNTEAFFGQGTRLTVV.

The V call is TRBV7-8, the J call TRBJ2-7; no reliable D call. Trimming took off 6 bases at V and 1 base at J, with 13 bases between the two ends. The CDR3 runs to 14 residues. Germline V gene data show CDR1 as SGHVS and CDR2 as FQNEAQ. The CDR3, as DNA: TGTGCCAGCAGTTTTAGTGAATCATCCTACGAGCAGTACTTC. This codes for CASSFSESSYEQYF.

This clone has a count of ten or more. The CDR3 loop reads CASSVAGQETQYF. CDR3 nucleotide sequence: TGTGCCAGCAGCGTTGCGGGCCAAGAGACCCAGTACTTC. This sequence joins TRBV7-9 and TRBJ2-5; possibly TRBD2 for D (5 bases). Trimming took off 5 bases at V and 1 base at J, with 8 bases between the two ends. The germline V gene has CDR1 SEHNR and CDR2 FQNEAQ (reference sequence). CDR3 length equals 13 residues.

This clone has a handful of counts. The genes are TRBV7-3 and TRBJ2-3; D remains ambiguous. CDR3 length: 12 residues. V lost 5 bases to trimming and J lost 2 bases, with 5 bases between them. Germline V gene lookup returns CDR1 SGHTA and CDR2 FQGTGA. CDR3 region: CASSGDTDTQYF. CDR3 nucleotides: TGTGCCAGCAGCGGAGACACAGATACGCAGTATTTT.

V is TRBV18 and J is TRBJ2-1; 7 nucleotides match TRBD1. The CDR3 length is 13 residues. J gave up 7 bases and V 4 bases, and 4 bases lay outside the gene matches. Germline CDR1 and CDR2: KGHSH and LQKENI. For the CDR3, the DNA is TGTGCCAGCTCACAACAGGGGAAGAATGAGCAGTTCTTC. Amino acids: CASSQQGKNEQFF.

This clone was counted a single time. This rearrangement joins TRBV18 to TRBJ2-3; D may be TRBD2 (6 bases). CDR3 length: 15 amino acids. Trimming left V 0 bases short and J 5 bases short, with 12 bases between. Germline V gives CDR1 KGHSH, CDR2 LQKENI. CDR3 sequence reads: CASSPPIRGRDTQYF. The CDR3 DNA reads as TGTGCCAGCTCACCACCGATTCGGGGGAGAGATACGCAGTATTTT.

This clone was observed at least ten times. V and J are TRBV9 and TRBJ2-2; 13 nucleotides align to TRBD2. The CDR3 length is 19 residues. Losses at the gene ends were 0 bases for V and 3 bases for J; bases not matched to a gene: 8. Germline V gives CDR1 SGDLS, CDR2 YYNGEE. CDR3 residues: CASSVGRTSGSGDTGELFF. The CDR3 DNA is TGTGCCAGCAGCGTAGGTAGGACTAGCGGGAGTGGGGACACCGGGGAGCTGTTTTTT. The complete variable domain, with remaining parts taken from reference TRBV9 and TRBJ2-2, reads DSGVTQTPKHLITATGQRVTLRCSPRSGDLSVYWYQQSLDQGLQFLIQYYNGEERAKGNILERFSAQQFPDLHSELNLSSLELGDSALYFCASSVGRTSGSGDTGELFFGEGSRLTVL.

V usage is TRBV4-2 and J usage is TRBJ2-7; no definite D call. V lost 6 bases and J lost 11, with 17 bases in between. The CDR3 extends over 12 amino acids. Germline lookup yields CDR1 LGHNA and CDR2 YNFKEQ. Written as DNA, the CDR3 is TGTGCCAGCAGGCCCGAAGGTGGTACAGAGTACTTC. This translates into CASRPEGGTEYF.

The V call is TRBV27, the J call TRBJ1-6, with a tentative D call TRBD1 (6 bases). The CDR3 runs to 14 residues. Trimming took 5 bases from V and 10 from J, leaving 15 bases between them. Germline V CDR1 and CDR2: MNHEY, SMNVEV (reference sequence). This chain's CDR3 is CASSTTGDGSPLHF. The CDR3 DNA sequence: TGTGCCAGCAGTACGACAGGTGACGGATCACCCCTCCACTTT.

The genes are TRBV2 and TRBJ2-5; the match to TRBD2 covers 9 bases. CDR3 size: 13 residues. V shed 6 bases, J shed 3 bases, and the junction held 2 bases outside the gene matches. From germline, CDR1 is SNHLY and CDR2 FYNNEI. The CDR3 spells CASRRGGEETQYF. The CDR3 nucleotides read TGTGCCAGCAGGCGGGGGGGGGAAGAGACCCAGTACTTC.

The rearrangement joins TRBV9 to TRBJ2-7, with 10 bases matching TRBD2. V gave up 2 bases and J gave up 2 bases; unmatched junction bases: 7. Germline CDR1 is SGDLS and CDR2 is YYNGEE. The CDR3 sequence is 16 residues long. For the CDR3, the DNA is TGTGCCAGCAGCGTCGCCATAGCGGGAGGACCCTACGAGCAGTACTTC. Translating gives CASSVAIAGGPYEQYF.

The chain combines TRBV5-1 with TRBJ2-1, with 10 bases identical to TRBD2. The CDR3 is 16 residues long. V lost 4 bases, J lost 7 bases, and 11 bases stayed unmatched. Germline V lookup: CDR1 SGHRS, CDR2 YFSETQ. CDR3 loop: CASSQGLATGGNEQFF. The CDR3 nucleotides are TGCGCCAGCAGCCAGGGACTAGCGACCGGCGGGAATGAGCAGTTCTTC.

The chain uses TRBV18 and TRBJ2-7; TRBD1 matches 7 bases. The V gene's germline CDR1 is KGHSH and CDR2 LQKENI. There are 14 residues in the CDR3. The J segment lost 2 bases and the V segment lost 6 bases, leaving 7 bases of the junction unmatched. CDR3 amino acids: CASSSTGTAYEQYF. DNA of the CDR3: TGTGCCAGCTCTTCGACAGGGACGGCCTACGAGCAGTACTTC.

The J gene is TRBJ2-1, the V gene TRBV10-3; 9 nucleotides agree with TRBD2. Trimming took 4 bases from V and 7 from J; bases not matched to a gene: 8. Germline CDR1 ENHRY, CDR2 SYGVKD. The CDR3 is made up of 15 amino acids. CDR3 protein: CAISVSRGGGNEQFF. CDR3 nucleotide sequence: TGTGCCATCAGTGTCTCGCGGGGGGGCGGGAATGAGCAGTTCTTC.

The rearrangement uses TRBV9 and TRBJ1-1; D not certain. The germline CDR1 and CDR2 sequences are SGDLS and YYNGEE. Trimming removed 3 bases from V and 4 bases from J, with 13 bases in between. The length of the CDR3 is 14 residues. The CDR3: CASSAGNPPTEAFF. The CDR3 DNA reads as TGTGCCAGCAGCGCGGGGAACCCTCCCACTGAAGCTTTCTTT.

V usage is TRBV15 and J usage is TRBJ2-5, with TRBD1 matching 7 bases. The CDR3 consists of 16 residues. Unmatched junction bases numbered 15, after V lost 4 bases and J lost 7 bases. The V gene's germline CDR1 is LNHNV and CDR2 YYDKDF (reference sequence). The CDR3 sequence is CATSTLSEGADGTQYF. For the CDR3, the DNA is TGTGCCACCAGCACCCTAAGCGAGGGGGCCGACGGGACCCAGTACTTC.

The CDR3 DNA sequence: TGTGCCAGCAGATCAGGGGGCACTGAAGCTTTCTTT. Translation gives CASRSGGTEAFF. The J gene is TRBJ1-1, the V gene TRBV2; 7 nucleotides match TRBD1. Germline CDR1 SNHLY, CDR2 FYNNEI. The V and J ends lost 6 bases and 4 bases, in that order; junction bases with no gene match: 2. CDR3 length: 12 amino acids.